This T cell receptor beta chain was identified during a study of spatial heterogeneity in lung cancer (dated 2019 in TCRdb). For the study in its entirety: More beta-chain than alpha-chain transcripts were consistently detected, likely reflecting higher beta-chain transcript abundance. In tumor regions, TCR transcript counts showed a strong correlation with a T cell transcriptional module score from matched bulk RNA-seq. In the raw uncorrected reads, each unique combination of TCR and UMI appeared on average more than ten times. In non-small cell lung cancer, the study made a quantitative comparison of TCR alpha and beta repertoires among multiple tumor regions, matched nontumor lung and blood. Nonsynonymous mutation counts, determined by whole-exome sequencing of tumor tissue, were related to features of the TCR repertoire. At surgery, around 200 tumor regions, around 67 matched nontumor lung samples and 56 PBMC samples were TCR-sequenced for both alpha and beta chains.

Receptors were amplified or captured by 5' RACE. Sequencing took place on a NextSeq 500. In the TCR library protocol, a unique molecular identifier was attached to each TCR cDNA molecule so that PCR and sequencing errors could be corrected. On the authors' methods: TCR identification, UMI-based error correction and CDR3 extraction were all carried out with Decombinator tools. Expanded TCRs were defined as those above a frequency of 2 per 1,000, corresponding to the top 1% of the tumor frequency distribution. Expanded tumor TCRs were classed as regional if statistically deemed absent (corrected P<0.05) from at least one tumor region, otherwise ubiquitous. Rényi diversity was computed with the R vegan package after subsampling each repertoire 100 times to 5,000 TCRs. CDR3 similarity networks were built from amino acid triplet string-kernel similarity, connecting CDR3s with pairwise similarity above 0.82. TCRdb reprocessing: public reads trimmed at Q25 with fastp, clones called with MiXCR, in-frame beta chains kept. CDR3 protein sequences are deduplicated, and each keeps its most common genes and DNA. The V and J calls were not made by the authors but by TCRdb's processing. The sample table shows several thousand distinct CDR3 sequences, and under 8% are seen once. The ten largest account for 15% to 20% of the sample.

What this sample's time point label stands for: sample taken at primary tumor resection. Donors were some 78 patients with early-stage, untreated non-small cell lung cancer from the lung TRACERx cohort. Without any cell sorting, TCR sequencing was performed on whole RNA extracted either from tumor and nontumor lung tissue or from cryopreserved PBMC samples. Only patients with enough RNA available from two or more tumor regions were chosen for TCR sequencing. Before being selected, tumor and adjacent nontumor lung specimens were reviewed by a lung pathologist. Study-wide conclusions, independent of this receptor: Additional single-cell paired TCR alpha and beta sequencing was considered necessary to confirm, at a functional level, the hypothesis that regional TCRs recognize regional mutations. Counts of ubiquitous and regional expanded TCRs correlated with counts of ubiquitous and regional nonsynonymous mutations, respectively. A correlation was observed between the number of expanded intratumoral alpha and beta TCRs and the tumor nonsynonymous mutation count. TCR-seq coverage of tumor T cells was estimated at only roughly 7.7% for alpha chains and around 14% for beta chains.

To note about this clonotype: There is no known antigen for this receptor. No much larger clone is present one base from it, and per-base qualities are unavailable.

Sequences SGHDN (CDR1) and FVKESK (CDR2) are obtained from the germline V gene. Inclusive of the bounding cysteine and phenylalanine, the CDR3 is 14 residues long. This entry keeps only the CDR3 DNA: 42 bases, framed from base 1. V lost 3 bases and J lost 6 bases; the stretch between them is 11 bases long. The sequence links TRBV14 to TRBJ2-2; the D gene is not confidently resolved. The sequence derives from a male donor with early-stage non-small cell lung cancer. This specimen consisted of lung tumor tissue, obtained at surgery. CDR3 sequence: CASSHSAWAGELFF. The bases read TGTGCCAGCAGCCATAGTGCTTGGGCCGGGGAGCTGTTTTTT.